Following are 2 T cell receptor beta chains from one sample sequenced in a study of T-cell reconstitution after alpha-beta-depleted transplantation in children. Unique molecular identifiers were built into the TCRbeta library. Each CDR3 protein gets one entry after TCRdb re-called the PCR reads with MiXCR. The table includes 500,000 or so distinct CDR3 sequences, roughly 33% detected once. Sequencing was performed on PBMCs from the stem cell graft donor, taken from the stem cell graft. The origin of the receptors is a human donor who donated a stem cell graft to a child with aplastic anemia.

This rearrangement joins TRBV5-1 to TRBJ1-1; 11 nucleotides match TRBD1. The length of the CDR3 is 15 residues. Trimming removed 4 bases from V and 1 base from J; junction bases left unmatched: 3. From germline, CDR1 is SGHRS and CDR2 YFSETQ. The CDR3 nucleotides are TGCGCCAGCAGCGGGGGACAGGGGGGGAACACTGAAGCTTTCTTT. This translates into CASSGGQGGNTEAFF.

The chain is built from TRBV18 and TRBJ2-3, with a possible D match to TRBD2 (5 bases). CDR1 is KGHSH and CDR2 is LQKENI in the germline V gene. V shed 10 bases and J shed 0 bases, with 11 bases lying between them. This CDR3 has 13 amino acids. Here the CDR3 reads CATCSVSTDTQYF. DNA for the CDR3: TGTGCCACCTGTAGCGTAAGCACAGATACGCAGTATTTT.